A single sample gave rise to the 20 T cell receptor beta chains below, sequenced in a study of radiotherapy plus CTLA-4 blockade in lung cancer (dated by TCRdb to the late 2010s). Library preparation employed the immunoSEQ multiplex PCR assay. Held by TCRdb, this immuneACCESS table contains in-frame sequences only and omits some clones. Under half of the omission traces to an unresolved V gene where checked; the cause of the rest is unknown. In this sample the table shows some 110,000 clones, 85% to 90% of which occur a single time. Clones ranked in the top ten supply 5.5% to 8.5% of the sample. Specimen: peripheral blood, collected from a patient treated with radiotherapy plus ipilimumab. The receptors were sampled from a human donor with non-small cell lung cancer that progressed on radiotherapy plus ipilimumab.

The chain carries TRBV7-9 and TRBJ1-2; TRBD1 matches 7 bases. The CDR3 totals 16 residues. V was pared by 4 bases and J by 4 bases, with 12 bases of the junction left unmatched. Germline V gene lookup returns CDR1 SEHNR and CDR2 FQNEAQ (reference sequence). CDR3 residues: CASSSTNRDSRYGYTF. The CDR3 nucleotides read TGTGCCAGCAGCTCCACGAACCGGGACAGCCGCTATGGCTACACCTTC.

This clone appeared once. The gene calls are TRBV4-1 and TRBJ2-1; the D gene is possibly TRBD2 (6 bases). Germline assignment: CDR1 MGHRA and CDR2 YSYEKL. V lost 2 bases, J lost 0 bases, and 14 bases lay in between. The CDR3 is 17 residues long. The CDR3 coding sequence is TGCGCCAGCAGCCAACACGTAGCGGAGCGCTCCTACAATGAGCAGTTCTTC. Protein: CASSQHVAERSYNEQFF.

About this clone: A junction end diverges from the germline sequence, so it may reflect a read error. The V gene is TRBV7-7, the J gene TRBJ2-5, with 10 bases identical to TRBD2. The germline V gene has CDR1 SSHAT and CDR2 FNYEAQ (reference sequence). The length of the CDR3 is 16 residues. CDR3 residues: CASSLRVASGRETQYF. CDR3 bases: TGTGCTAGCAGCTTAAGGGTGGCTAGCGGGAGAGAGACCCAGTACTTC.

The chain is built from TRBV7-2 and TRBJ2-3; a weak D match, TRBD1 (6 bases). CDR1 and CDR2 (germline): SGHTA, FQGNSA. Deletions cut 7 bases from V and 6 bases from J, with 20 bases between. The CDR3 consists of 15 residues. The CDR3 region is CASTEGQKKGDTQYF. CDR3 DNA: TGTGCCAGCACCGAGGGACAAAAAAAGGGGGATACGCAGTATTTT.

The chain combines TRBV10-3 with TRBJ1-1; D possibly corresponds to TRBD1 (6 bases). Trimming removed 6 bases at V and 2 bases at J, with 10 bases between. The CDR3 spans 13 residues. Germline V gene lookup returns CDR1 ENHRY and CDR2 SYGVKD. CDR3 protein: CAIRRQANTEAFF. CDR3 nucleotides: TGTGCCATCAGGCGACAGGCTAACACTGAAGCTTTCTTT.

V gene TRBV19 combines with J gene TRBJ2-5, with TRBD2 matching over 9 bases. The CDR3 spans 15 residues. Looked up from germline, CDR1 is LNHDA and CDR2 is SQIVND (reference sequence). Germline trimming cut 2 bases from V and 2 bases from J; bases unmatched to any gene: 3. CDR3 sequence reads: CASSIRSGRQETQYF. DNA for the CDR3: TGTGCCAGTAGTATAAGAAGCGGGAGGCAAGAGACCCAGTACTTC. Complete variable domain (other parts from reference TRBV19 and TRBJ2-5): DGGITQSPKYLFRKEGQNVTLSCEQNLNHDAMYWYRQDPGQGLRLIYYSQIVNDFQKGDIAEGYSVSREKKESFPLTVTSAQKNPTAFYLCASSIRSGRQETQYFGPGTRLLVL.

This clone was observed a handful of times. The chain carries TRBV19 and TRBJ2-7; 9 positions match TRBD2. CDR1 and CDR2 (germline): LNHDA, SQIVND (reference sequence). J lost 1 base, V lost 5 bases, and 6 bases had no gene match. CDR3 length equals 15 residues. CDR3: CASSPRGRGSYEQYF. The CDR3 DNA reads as TGTGCCAGTAGTCCTCGCGGGAGGGGATCCTACGAGCAGTACTTC.

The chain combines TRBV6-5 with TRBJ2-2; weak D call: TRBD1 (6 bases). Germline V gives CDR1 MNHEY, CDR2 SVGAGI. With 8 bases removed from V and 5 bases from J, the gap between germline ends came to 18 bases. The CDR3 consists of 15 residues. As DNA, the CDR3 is TGTGCCAGCTCAGCGAGGGGGAGAAGAACCGGGGAGCTGTTTTTT. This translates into CASSARGRRTGELFF.

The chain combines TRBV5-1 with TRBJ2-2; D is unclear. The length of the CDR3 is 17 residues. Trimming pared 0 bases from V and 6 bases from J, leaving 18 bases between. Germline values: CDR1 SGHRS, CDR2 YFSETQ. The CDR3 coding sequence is TGCGCCAGCAGCTTGGGTCGCTCTAGATTGTATGCCGGGGAGCTGTTTTTT. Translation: CASSLGRSRLYAGELFF.

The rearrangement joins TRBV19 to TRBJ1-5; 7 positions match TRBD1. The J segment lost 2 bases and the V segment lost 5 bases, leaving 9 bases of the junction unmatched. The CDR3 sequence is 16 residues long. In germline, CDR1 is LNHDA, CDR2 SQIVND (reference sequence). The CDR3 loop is CASSFGRGLGNQPQHF. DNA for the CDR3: TGTGCCAGTAGTTTCGGCAGGGGGTTAGGCAATCAGCCCCAGCATTTT.

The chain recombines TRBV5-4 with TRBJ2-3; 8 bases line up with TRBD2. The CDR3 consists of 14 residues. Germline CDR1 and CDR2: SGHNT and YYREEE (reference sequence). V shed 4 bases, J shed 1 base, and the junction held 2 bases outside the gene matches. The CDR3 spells CASSRAGGTDTQYF. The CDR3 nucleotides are TGTGCCAGCAGCCGAGCGGGAGGCACAGATACGCAGTATTTT.

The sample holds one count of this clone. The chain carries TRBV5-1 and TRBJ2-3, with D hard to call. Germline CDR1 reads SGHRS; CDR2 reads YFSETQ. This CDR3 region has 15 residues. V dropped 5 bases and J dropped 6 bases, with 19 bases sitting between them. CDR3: CASSIPRVTRDTQYF. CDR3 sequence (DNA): TGCGCCAGCAGTATCCCTCGGGTGACTCGGGATACGCAGTATTTT.

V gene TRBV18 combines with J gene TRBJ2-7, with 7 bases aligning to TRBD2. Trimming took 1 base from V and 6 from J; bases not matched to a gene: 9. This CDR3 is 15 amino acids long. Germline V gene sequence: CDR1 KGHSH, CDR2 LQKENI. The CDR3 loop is CASSPLMGGKGEQYF. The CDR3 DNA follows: TGTGCCAGCTCACCACTTATGGGGGGGAAGGGCGAGCAGTACTTC.

The CDR3, as DNA: TGTGCCAGTACCCCTTCTGGCGTTCTCAACACTGAAGCTTTCTTT. Translated: CASTPSGVLNTEAFF. This sequence joins TRBV19 and TRBJ1-1; D unclear. Germline CDR1 LNHDA, CDR2 SQIVND (reference sequence). The CDR3 has 15 amino acids. Trimming removed 7 bases from V and 2 bases from J, with 17 bases in between.

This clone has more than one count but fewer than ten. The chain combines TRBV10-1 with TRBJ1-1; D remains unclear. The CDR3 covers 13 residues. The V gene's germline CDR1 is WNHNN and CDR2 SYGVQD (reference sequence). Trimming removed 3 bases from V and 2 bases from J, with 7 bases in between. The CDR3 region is CASSDGSNTEAFF. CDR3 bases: TGCGCCAGCAGTGACGGCAGCAACACTGAAGCTTTCTTT.

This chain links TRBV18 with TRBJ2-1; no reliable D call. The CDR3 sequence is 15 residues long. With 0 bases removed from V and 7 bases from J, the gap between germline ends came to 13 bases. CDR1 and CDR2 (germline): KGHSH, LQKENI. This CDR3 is CASSPPQFLDNEQFF. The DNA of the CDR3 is TGTGCCAGCTCACCACCGCAGTTTTTAGATAATGAGCAGTTCTTC.

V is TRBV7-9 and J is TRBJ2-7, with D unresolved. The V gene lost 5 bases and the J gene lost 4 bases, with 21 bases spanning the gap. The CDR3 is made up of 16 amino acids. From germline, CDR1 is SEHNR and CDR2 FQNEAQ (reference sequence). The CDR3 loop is CASSPWTVLAGYEQYF. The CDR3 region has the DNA TGTGCCAGCAGCCCTTGGACGGTTTTGGCTGGTTACGAGCAGTACTTC.

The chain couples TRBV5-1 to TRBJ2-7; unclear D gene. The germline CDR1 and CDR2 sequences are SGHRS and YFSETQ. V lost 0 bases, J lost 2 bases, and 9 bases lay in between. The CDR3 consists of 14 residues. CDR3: CASSLGVQAYEQYF. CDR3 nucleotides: TGCGCCAGCAGCTTGGGGGTTCAGGCCTACGAGCAGTACTTC.

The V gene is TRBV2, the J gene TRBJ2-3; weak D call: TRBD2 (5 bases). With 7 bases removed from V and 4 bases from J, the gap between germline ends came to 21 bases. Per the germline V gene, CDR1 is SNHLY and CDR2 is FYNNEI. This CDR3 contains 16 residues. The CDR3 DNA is TGTGCCAGCACCCTGAGGAGGAAGACTACTTCAGATACGCAGTATTTT. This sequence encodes CASTLRRKTTSDTQYF.

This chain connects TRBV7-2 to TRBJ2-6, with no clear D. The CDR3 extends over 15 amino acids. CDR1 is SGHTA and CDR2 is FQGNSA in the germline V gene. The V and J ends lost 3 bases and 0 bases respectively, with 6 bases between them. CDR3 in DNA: TGTGCCAGCAGCTTTGGGAACTCTGGGGCCAACGTCCTGACTTTC. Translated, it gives CASSFGNSGANVLTF.